One sample yielded the 10 T cell receptor beta chains listed below, sequenced in a study of CD8 T cells in ankylosing spondylitis. Study observations and caveats: Seemingly characteristic of ankylosing spondylitis blood was a TCR beta motif consisting of 7 or 8 highly homologous variants.

TCRdb processed the 5' RACE reads anew with MiXCR; each CDR3 protein has one entry. The profile shows approximately 550,000 distinct CDR3 sequences, 10% to 15% of them singletons. Their cognate antigens are unknown. Sequencing was carried out using blood, either unsorted or a sorted T cell fraction (not recorded which). Source of these receptors: a male donor with ankylosing spondylitis.

The rearrangement uses TRBV19 and TRBJ1-2; D uncertain. The V gene lost 1 base and the J gene lost 4 bases, with 10 bases spanning the gap. The CDR3 has 14 amino acids. Germline CDR1 is LNHDA and CDR2 is SQIVND (reference sequence). The CDR3 DNA sequence: TGTGCCAGTAGTATAGTGGCAGAGACCTATGGCTACACCTTC. Translated, it gives CASSIVAETYGYTF.

The V and J genes are TRBV27 and TRBJ2-7; TRBD1 agrees at 12 bases. V was pared by 4 bases and J by 6 bases, with 7 bases of the junction left unmatched. CDR3 length: 15 amino acids. CDR1 MNHEY and CDR2 SMNVEV come from the germline V gene (reference sequence). Here the CDR3 reads CASSSRGQGAGEQYV. CDR3 DNA sequence: TGTGCCAGCAGTTCCCGGGGACAGGGGGCGGGCGAGCAGTACGTC.

The genes are TRBV5-6 and TRBJ1-1; D not certain. The V end lost 2 bases, the J end lost 5 bases, and 7 bases lay between the germline ends. The length of the CDR3 is 12 residues. Germline V gene sequence: CDR1 SGHDT, CDR2 YYEEEE. CDR3 protein: CASSLVLTEAFF. CDR3 bases: TGTGCCAGCAGCTTAGTACTTACTGAAGCTTTCTTT.

This clonotype appeared many times. The chain is built from TRBV6-2 or TRBV6-3 and TRBJ2-7; TRBD1 matches 11 bases. Germline trimming cut 6 bases from V and 3 bases from J; bases unmatched to any gene: 7. The CDR3 has 15 amino acids. Germline V CDR1 and CDR2: MNHEY, SVGEGT. DNA for the CDR3: TGTGCCAGCAGCCGGGGGACAGGGGGAGTCTACGAGCAGTACTTC. Amino acid sequence: CASSRGTGGVYEQYF.

The chain employs TRBV15 and TRBJ2-1, with 7 positions matching TRBD1. This CDR3 is built from 15 residues. Germline CDR1 LNHNV, CDR2 YYDKDF (reference sequence). Trimming removed 5 bases from V and 12 bases from J; junction bases left unmatched: 16. CDR3 loop: CATSPRQGLELGQFF. As DNA, the CDR3 is TGTGCCACCAGCCCGCGACAGGGATTAGAACTTGGGCAGTTCTTC.

The V gene is TRBV24-1, the J gene TRBJ2-1; TRBD2 agrees at 7 bases. V was pared by 0 bases and J by 7 bases, with 5 bases of the junction left unmatched. The CDR3 spans 15 residues. Looked up from germline, CDR1 is KGHDR and CDR2 is SFDVKD. The CDR3 loop reads CATSDLKAGVNEQFF. The CDR3, as DNA: TGTGCCACCAGTGATTTGAAGGCGGGAGTGAATGAGCAGTTCTTC.

This clonotype came up a few times. The genes are TRBV10-3 and TRBJ1-1; D unresolved. The germline V and J ends were trimmed by 0 bases and 4 bases, with 3 bases remaining between them. Germline assignment: CDR1 ENHRY and CDR2 SYGVKD. This CDR3 spans 12 amino acids. The CDR3 DNA is TGTGCCATCAGTGAGTCGGGCACTGAAGCTTTCTTT. Amino acids: CAISESGTEAFF.

This clonotype was detected ten times or more. In DNA form, the CDR3 reads TGTGCCAGCTCACCAGGGGCCAATGAGCAGTTCTTC. Translating it yields CASSPGANEQFF. The V and J genes are TRBV18 and TRBJ2-1, with D possibly matching TRBD1 (5 bases). Germline V lookup: CDR1 KGHSH, CDR2 LQKENI. Trimming took 2 bases from V and 6 from J, leaving 5 bases between them. The CDR3 totals 12 residues.

This clonotype came up a few times. The chain joins TRBV7-9 to TRBJ2-5; the D gene is possibly TRBD1 (5 bases). This CDR3 is 14 amino acids long. V lost 5 bases to trimming and J lost 4 bases, with 14 bases between them. CDR1 and CDR2 (germline): SEHNR, FQNEAQ (reference sequence). CDR3 amino acids: CASSPEWQGETQYF. In DNA form, the CDR3 reads TGTGCCAGCAGCCCAGAATGGCAGGGAGAGACCCAGTACTTC. Drawing the rest from reference TRBV7-9 and TRBJ2-5, the complete variable domain is DTGVSQNPRHKITKRGQNVTFRCDPISEHNRLYWYRQTLGQGPEFLTYFQNEAQLEKSRLLSDRFSAERPKGSFSTLEIQRTEQGDSAMYLCASSPEWQGETQYFGPGTRLLVL.

The rearrangement uses TRBV20-1 and TRBJ2-7; 7 bases agree with TRBD2. Germline V gene sequence: CDR1 DFQATT, CDR2 SNEGSKA (reference sequence). This CDR3 contains 14 residues. V shed 5 bases and J 6 bases; nucleotides not matched to a gene: 13. The CDR3 spells CSALNRGGPSEQYV. The CDR3 region has the DNA TGCAGTGCTCTAAATCGGGGAGGGCCGTCCGAGCAGTACGTC.